This entry lists 9 T cell receptor beta chains sequenced from one sample in a study of beta chain features in type 1 diabetes. Their antigens remain unidentified. Reverse transcription of all isolated RNA meant that expressed TCRB transcripts were sequenced. TCRdb's table, derived via immunoSEQ multiplex PCR, lists solely in-frame clones and lacks some. The sample has about 700,000 clones, 13% seen once. Study-wide findings and caveats: The study found moderately but significantly shorter TCRB CDR3s in all four CD4+ subsets of Type 1 diabetes patients.

Input material: naive CD4+ T cells from blood. These receptors all come from a man aged 18 to 30 with type 1 diabetes.

V and J are TRBV18 and TRBJ1-1; 9 bases are shared with TRBD1. Germline CDR1 is KGHSH and CDR2 is LQKENI. The junction had 13 bases not matched to a gene; V was cut back by 4 bases and J by 7 bases. This CDR3 spans 16 amino acids. The CDR3 DNA is TGTGCCAGCTCACTCAGAGCATCCACAGGGGGCAGTGAAGCTTTCTTT. Encoded protein: CASSLRASTGGSEAFF.

This clone appeared a few times. This rearrangement joins TRBV11-1 to TRBJ2-5, with a tentative D call TRBD1 (5 bases). This CDR3 has 15 residues. Deletions cut 4 bases from V and 2 bases from J, with 14 bases between. Per germline, CDR1 SGHAT and CDR2 FQDESV (reference sequence). The CDR3 loop reads CASSSFSDRQETQYF. CDR3 bases: TGTGCCAGCAGCTCCTTCTCTGACAGACAAGAGACCCAGTACTTC.

CDR3 loop: CAISGGESPLHF. Written as DNA, the CDR3 is TGTGCCATCAGTGGGGGCGAGTCACCCCTCCACTTT. The genes are TRBV10-3 and TRBJ1-6, with a tentative D call TRBD1 (5 bases). In germline, CDR1 is ENHRY, CDR2 SYGVKD. This CDR3 is built from 12 residues. V lost 4 bases to trimming and J lost 10 bases, with 8 bases between them.

V gene TRBV15 combines with J gene TRBJ2-1; TRBD1 matches 7 bases. The CDR3 is 14 amino acids. CDR1 is LNHNV and CDR2 is YYDKDF in the germline V gene (reference sequence). The junction had 6 bases not matched to a gene; V was cut back by 8 bases and J by 2 bases. The CDR3 DNA reads as TGTGCCACCGATCGACAGGGCACCTACAATGAGCAGTTCTTC. Its protein is CATDRQGTYNEQFF.

The sample holds a few counts of this clone. The gene calls are TRBV5-6 and TRBJ2-3; D possibly corresponds to TRBD1 (6 bases). This CDR3 comprises 15 residues. Looked up from germline, CDR1 is SGHDT and CDR2 is YYEEEE. Deletions cut 2 bases from V and 4 bases from J, with 14 bases between. CDR3 amino acids: CASSLGGGVADTQYF. The CDR3 DNA reads TGTGCCAGCAGCTTAGGTGGGGGCGTGGCAGATACGCAGTATTTT.

Only a few counts were recorded for this clone. The J gene is TRBJ2-1, the V gene TRBV28; D perhaps matches TRBD2 (6 bases). The ends were cut back, 2 bases at V and 3 bases at J, with 14 bases in the middle. CDR3 length: 16 residues. The germline V gene encodes CDR1 MDHEN and CDR2 SYDVKM. This CDR3 is CASSLASEFIYNEQFF. The CDR3 DNA follows: TGTGCCAGCAGTTTAGCTAGCGAATTCATCTACAATGAGCAGTTCTTC. The variable domain in full, completed from reference TRBV28 and TRBJ2-1, reads DVKVTQSSRYLVKRTGEKVFLECVQDMDHENMFWYRQDPGLGLRLIYFSYDVKMKEKGDIPEGYSVSREKKERFSLILESASTNQTSMYLCASSLASEFIYNEQFFGPGTRLTVL.

This chain links TRBV5-6 with TRBJ2-7; TRBD1 matches at 9 bases. Losses at the gene ends were 4 bases for V and 5 bases for J; bases not matched to a gene: 10. This CDR3 has 15 amino acids. Germline CDR1 and CDR2: SGHDT and YYEEEE. The CDR3, as DNA: TGTGCCAGCAGCCGTGGGGACAGGGTAATTGACGAGCAGTACTTC. Its translation: CASSRGDRVIDEQYF.

This clone was observed a handful of times. The V and J genes are TRBV7-2 and TRBJ1-2; weak D call: TRBD1 (5 bases). Germline values: CDR1 SGHTA, CDR2 FQGNSA. This CDR3 region has 13 residues. Trimming stripped 5 bases from V and 7 bases from J, with 14 bases between. CDR3 bases: TGTGCCAGCAGCCTGACAGCCTTGTTTGGCTACACCTTC. It codes for CASSLTALFGYTF.

The chain recombines TRBV7-9 with TRBJ2-1, with unresolved D. Per germline, CDR1 SEHNR and CDR2 FQNEAQ (reference sequence). This CDR3 comprises 15 residues. The V end was cut by 3 bases, the J end by 4 bases, with 13 bases between. DNA of the CDR3: TGTGCCAGCAGCTTGGCGGACCCCCGGTACAATGAGCAGTTCTTC. Translating it yields CASSLADPRYNEQFF.